What follows is one TCR beta chain and its context. The sample comes from a study of blood T cell repertoires in COVID-19. Study in general: Italy, Spain and the United States were the sources of the convalescent and acute COVID-19 samples. T cells, B-cell-depleted T cells, or PBMCs supplied cDNA or gDNA.

Authors' processing steps: How many nucleated cells were present was estimated from reference gene primer amplification. Sequenced by immunoSEQ multiplex PCR; TCRdb stores in-frame clones only, minus some. D and trimming come from the DNA, and the V and J calls and clone size come from that table. The sample contains about 270,000 clones, around four fifths of which appear only once. Germline V CDR1 and CDR2: MNHEY, SVGEGT. The ends lost 0 bases at V and 4 bases at J; junction bases unmatched: 3. This CDR3 is 15 amino acids long. This chain links TRBV6-2 or TRBV6-3 with TRBJ2-1; 7 nucleotides line up with TRBD2. Sequences were obtained from peripheral blood. This clonotype was obtained from a man older than 75 with acute or convalescent COVID-19. CDR3 bases: TGTGCCAGCAGTTACTCGCGGGGGATGTACAATGAGCAGTTCTTC. Translating it yields CASSYSRGMYNEQFF.